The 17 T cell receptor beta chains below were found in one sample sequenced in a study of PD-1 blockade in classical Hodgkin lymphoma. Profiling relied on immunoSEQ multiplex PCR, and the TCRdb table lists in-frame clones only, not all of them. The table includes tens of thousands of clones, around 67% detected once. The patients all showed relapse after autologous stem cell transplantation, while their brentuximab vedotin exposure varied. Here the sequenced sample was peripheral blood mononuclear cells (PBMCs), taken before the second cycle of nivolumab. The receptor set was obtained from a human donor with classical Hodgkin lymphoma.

CDR3 sequence reads: CAWSYGVVGEKLFF. The CDR3 coding sequence is TGTGCCTGGAGCTACGGGGTCGTAGGTGAAAAACTGTTTTTT. This chain joins TRBV30 and TRBJ1-4; D remains ambiguous. Trimming removed 3 bases from V and 7 bases from J, with 15 bases in between. Germline CDR1 is GTSNPN and CDR2 is SVGIG (reference sequence). CDR3 length: 14 amino acids.

The CDR3 DNA is TGTGCCAGCAGCGTACTACCCGAGGGGGCCAGCTCCTACGAGCAGTACTTC. The encoded protein is CASSVLPEGASSYEQYF. The chain joins TRBV7-9 to TRBJ2-7; TRBD1 agrees at 7 bases. CDR1 is SEHNR and CDR2 is FQNEAQ in the germline V gene (reference sequence). The CDR3 spans 17 residues. Trimming cost V 5 bases and J 0 bases; bases outside gene matches: 13.

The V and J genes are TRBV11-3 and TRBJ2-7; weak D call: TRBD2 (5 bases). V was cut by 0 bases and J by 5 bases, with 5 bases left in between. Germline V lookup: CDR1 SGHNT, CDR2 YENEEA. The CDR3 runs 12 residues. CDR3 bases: TGTGCCAGCAGCTTAGATAGCGACGAGCAGTACTTC. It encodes CASSLDSDEQYF.

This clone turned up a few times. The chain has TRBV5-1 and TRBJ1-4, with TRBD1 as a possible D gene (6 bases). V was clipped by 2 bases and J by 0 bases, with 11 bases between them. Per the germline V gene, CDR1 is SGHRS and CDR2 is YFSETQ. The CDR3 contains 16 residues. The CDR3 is CASSFSGASTNEKLFF. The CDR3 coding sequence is TGCGCCAGCAGCTTTTCAGGGGCTTCAACTAATGAAAAACTGTTTTTT.

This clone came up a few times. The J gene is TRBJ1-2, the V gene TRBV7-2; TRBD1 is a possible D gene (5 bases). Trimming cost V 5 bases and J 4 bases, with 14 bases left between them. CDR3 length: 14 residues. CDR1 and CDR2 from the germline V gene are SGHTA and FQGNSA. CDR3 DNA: TGTGCCAGCAGCCCCCAGGGTGGCCCCTATGGCTACACCTTC. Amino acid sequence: CASSPQGGPYGYTF. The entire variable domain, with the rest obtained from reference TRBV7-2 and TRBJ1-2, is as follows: GAGVSQSPSNKVTEKGKDVELRCDPISGHTALYWYRQSLGQGLEFLIYFQGNSAPDKSGLPSDRFSAERTGGSVSTLTIQRTQQEDSAVYLCASSPQGGPYGYTFGSGTRLTVV.

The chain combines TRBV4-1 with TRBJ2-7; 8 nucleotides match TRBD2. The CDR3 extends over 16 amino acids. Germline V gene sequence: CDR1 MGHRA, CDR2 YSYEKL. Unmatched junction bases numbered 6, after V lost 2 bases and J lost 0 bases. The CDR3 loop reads CASSQRAGDFSYEQYF. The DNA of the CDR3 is TGCGCCAGCAGCCAAAGAGCGGGGGACTTCTCCTACGAGCAGTACTTC.

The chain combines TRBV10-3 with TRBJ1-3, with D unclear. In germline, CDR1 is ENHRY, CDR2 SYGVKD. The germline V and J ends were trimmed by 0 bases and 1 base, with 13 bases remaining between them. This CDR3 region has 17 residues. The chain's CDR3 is CAISESNGRLSGNTIYF. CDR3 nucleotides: TGTGCCATCAGTGAGTCGAATGGCAGATTATCTGGAAACACCATATATTTT.

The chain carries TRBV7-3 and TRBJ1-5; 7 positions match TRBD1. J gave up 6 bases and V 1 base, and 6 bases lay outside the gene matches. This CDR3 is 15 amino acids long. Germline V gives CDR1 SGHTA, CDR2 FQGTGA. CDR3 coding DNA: TGTGCCAGCAGCTTAAGAGGGGGCTTTGGTCAGCCCCAGCATTTT. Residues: CASSLRGGFGQPQHF.

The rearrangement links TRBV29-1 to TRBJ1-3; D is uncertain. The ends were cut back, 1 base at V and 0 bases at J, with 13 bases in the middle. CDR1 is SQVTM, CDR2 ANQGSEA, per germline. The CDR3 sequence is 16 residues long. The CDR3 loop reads CSVEAYSMGSGNTIYF. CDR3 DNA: TGCAGCGTTGAAGCCTACTCCATGGGCTCTGGAAACACCATATATTTT.

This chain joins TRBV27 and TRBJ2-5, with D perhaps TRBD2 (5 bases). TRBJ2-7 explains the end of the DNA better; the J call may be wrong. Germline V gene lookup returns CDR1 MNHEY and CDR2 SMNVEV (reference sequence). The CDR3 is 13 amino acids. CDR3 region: CASSLGGEYEQYF. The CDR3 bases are TGTGCCAGCAGTTTAGGAGGAGAGTACGAGCAGTACTTC.

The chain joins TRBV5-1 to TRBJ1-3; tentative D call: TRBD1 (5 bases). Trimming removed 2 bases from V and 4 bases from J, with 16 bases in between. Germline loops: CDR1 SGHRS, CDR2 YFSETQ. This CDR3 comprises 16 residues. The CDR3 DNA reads TGCGCCAGCAGCTTCGCGTCCGGGGCGACGGGAAACACCATATATTTT. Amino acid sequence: CASSFASGATGNTIYF.

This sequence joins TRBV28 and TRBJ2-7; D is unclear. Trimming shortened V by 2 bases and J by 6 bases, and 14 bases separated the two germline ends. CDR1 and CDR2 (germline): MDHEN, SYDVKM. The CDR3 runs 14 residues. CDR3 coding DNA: TGTGCCAGCAGTTTAACCCCAACCGGACGCGAGCAGTACTTC. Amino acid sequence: CASSLTPTGREQYF.

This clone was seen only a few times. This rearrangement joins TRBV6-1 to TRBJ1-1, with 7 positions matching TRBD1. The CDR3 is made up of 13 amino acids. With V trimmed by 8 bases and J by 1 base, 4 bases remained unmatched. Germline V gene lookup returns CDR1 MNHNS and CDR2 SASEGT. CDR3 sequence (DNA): TGTGCCAGCCGATGGACAGGGAACACTGAAGCTTTCTTT. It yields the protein CASRWTGNTEAFF.

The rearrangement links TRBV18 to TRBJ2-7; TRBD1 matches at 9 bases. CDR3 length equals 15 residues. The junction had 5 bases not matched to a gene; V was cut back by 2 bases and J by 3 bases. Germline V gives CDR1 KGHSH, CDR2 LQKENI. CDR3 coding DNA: TGTGCCAGCTCACCATCGGGGGGACAGGGCTACGAGCAGTACTTC. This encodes CASSPSGGQGYEQYF.

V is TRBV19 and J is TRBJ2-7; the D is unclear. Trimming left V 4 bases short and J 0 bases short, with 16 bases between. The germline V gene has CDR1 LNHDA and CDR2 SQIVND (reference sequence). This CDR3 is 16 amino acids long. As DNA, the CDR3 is TGTGCCAGTAGTAGATTTGAGACTCCGAGCTCCTACGAGCAGTACTTC. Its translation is CASSRFETPSSYEQYF.

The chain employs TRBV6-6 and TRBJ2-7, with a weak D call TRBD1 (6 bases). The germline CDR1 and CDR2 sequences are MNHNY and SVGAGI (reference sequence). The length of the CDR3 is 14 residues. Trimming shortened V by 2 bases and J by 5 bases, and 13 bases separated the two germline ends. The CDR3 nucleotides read TGTGCCAGCAGTTACCTCCAGGGGACCCACGAGCAGTACTTC. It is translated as CASSYLQGTHEQYF.

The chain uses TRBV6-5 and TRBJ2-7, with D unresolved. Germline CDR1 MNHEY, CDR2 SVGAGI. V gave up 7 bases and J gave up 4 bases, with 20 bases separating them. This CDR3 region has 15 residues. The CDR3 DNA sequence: TGTGCCAGCACCCACAGCAAAAGGTCCCTTTACGAGCAGTACTTC. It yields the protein CASTHSKRSLYEQYF.